The rows below give T cell receptor beta chains drawn from one sample of a study of T cells in Graves' hyperthyroidism and ophthalmopathy. TCRdb re-analysed the multiplex PCR reads in MiXCR, keeping a single row per CDR3 protein. This sample has 730,000 or so distinct CDR3 sequences, with roughly 20% found just once. Sequenced: blood. These TCRs come from a woman aged 45-59 years with Graves' hyperthyroidism that later progressed to Graves' ophthalmopathy. The CDR3 runs from the conserved cysteine through the conserved F or W. The D gene is left open where the match is weak. Only part of the rows carry a size: once, few, many, or a class if the clone is expanded.

CASSSSAGQGVGAFF | TGTGCCAGCAGCTCAAGCGCCGGACAGGGGGTAGGAGCTTTCTTT | TRBJ1-1 | TRBV7-9 | NA | TRBD1
CATRQGLNSGNTIYF | TGTGCCACCAGGCAGGGGCTGAACTCTGGAAACACCATATATTTT | TRBJ1-3 | TRBV10-3 | NA | NA
CASSLEWGHGYTF | TGCGCCAGCAGCTTGGAGTGGGGGCATGGCTACACCTTC | TRBJ1-2 | TRBV5-1 | few | NA
CASSPPTIDTQYF | TGTGCCAGCTCACCTCCAACTATTGATACGCAGTATTTT | TRBJ2-3 | TRBV18 | many | NA
CATSRDRDTQYF | TGTGCCACCAGCAGGGACAGGGATACGCAGTATTTT | TRBJ2-3 | TRBV15 | NA | TRBD1
CSALYGALFEAFF | TGCAGTGCTCTATATGGGGCCCTTTTCGAGGCTTTCTTT | TRBJ1-1 | TRBV20-1 | NA | NA
CASSWTGNSPLHF | TGTGCCAGCAGTTGGACCGGTAATTCACCCCTCCACTTT | TRBJ1-6 | TRBV6-2/TRBV6-3 | NA | NA
CSVDSGGGFGELFF | TGCAGCGTTGACTCGGGGGGGGGCTTCGGGGAGCTGTTTTTT | TRBJ2-2 | TRBV29-1 | many | TRBD2
CASSEGGGASTDTQYF | TGTGCCAGCAGTGAAGGAGGGGGGGCCAGCACAGATACGCAGTATTTT | TRBJ2-3 | TRBV2 | many | NA
CASSLVAGSTDTQYF | TGCGCCAGCAGCTTGGTCGCCGGTAGCACAGATACGCAGTATTTT | TRBJ2-3 | TRBV5-1 | NA | NA
CASSTKDRVDSLIQPQHF | TGTGCCAGTAGTACCAAAGACAGGGTCGACTCTTTGATCCAGCCCCAGCATTTT | TRBJ1-5 | TRBV19 | few | TRBD1
CASRFLQGPWGNQPQHF | TGTGCCAGCAGGTTTCTACAGGGGCCATGGGGGAATCAGCCCCAGCATTTT | TRBJ1-5 | TRBV5-6 | NA | TRBD1
CASSTERGGGYTF | TGTGCCAGCAGCACCGAGAGGGGGGGTGGCTACACCTTC | TRBJ1-2 | TRBV13 | NA | NA
CASSQDARQSYNEQFF | TGTGCCAGCAGCCAAGATGCGCGGCAATCTTACAATGAGCAGTTCTTC | TRBJ2-1 | TRBV3-1 | few | NA
CASSHPGTLLPAKNIQYF | TGCGCCAGCAGCCATCCCGGGACACTCCTGCCGGCCAAAAACATTCAGTACTTC | TRBJ2-4 | TRBV4-1 | NA | NA
CASSESTSTYGYTF | TGTGCCAGCAGTGAATCAACCTCTACATATGGCTACACCTTC | TRBJ1-2 | TRBV6-1 | many | NA
CAWSLAEGYTF | TGTGCCTGGAGCCTAGCGGAGGGCTACACCTTC | TRBJ1-2 | TRBV30 | many | NA
CASSLVTGANYGYTF | TGTGCCAGCAGCTTGGTGACAGGCGCTAACTATGGCTACACCTTC | TRBJ1-2 | TRBV5-4 | few | NA
CASGDRDTEAFF | TGTGCCAGTGGAGACAGGGACACTGAAGCTTTCTTT | TRBJ1-1 | TRBV19 | many | TRBD1
CASSPEVALAGGRTETQYF | TGCGCCAGCAGCCCGGAGGTGGCGCTTGCGGGGGGGCGGACGGAGACCCAGTACTTC | TRBJ2-5 | TRBV5-1 | NA | TRBD2
CASSSFRDYGETQYF | TGTGCCAGCAGTTCATTCCGGGACTACGGGGAGACCCAGTACTTC | TRBJ2-5 | TRBV27 | NA | TRBD2
CACPEAGTPNYGYTF | TGTGCCTGCCCCGAGGCCGGGACACCCAACTATGGCTACACCTTC | TRBJ1-2 | TRBV30 | NA | NA
CASSQNRGGGTEAFF | TGTGCCAGCAGCCAAAATCGAGGGGGGGGCACTGAAGCTTTCTTT | TRBJ1-1 | TRBV3-1 | few | NA
CSAPQYTEAFF | TGCAGTGCTCCCCAGTACACTGAAGCTTTCTTT | TRBJ1-1 | TRBV20-1 | few | NA
CASSLGQGMETQYF | TGTGCCAGCAGCTTAGGACAGGGGATGGAGACCCAGTACTTC | TRBJ2-5 | TRBV7-6 | NA | TRBD1
CASSPLRDSNQPQHF | TGTGCCAGCAGTCCGCTCAGGGATAGCAATCAGCCCCAGCATTTT | TRBJ1-5 | TRBV12-3/TRBV12-4 | many | NA
CASREAGFHQPQHF | TGTGCCAGCCGGGAGGCAGGGTTTCATCAGCCCCAGCATTTT | TRBJ1-5 | TRBV12-3/TRBV12-4 | NA | NA
CASSFGIGGHVDEQFF | TGTGCCAGCAGCTTTGGGATCGGGGGGCACGTCGATGAGCAGTTCTTC | TRBJ2-1 | TRBV6-1 | few | NA
CASSQDLRFTNTGELFF | TGTGCCAGCAGCCAAGATCTTAGGTTTACGAACACCGGGGAGCTGTTTTTT | TRBJ2-2 | TRBV3-1 | many | NA
CASSLPLETKETQYF | TGTGCCAGCAGCCTCCCGCTAGAGACGAAAGAGACCCAGTACTTC | TRBJ2-5 | TRBV3-1 | many | NA
CASSFLGGRTEAFF | TGCGCCAGCAGCTTTTTGGGGGGCCGAACTGAAGCTTTCTTT | TRBJ1-1 | TRBV5-1 | many | NA
CASSQESPGGYEQYF | TGTGCCAGCAGCCAAGAATCTCCGGGAGGCTACGAGCAGTACTTC | TRBJ2-7 | TRBV3-1 | many | TRBD2
CASSRGGFTGELFF | TGTGCCAGCAGCCGAGGGGGCTTTACCGGGGAGCTGTTTTTT | TRBJ2-2 | TRBV3-1 | many | TRBD1
CASSQRTGWETEAFF | TGTGCCAGCAGCCAACGGACAGGGTGGGAAACTGAAGCTTTCTTT | TRBJ1-1 | TRBV3-1 | many | TRBD1
CSARDPGGRNTEAFF | TGCAGTGCTAGAGATCCCGGGGGACGGAACACTGAAGCTTTCTTT | TRBJ1-1 | TRBV20-1 | many | NA
CASSPSRADTEEKLFF | TGTGCCAGCTCACCTAGCCGGGCCGACACGGAGGAAAAACTGTTTTTT | TRBJ1-4 | TRBV18 | many | NA
CASSRKGVEDNSPLHF | TGTGCCAGCAGTCGAAAAGGGGTGGAGGATAATTCACCCCTCCACTTT | TRBJ1-6 | TRBV27 | NA | NA
CASSPWTGLRETQYF | TGTGCCAGCAGCCCCTGGACAGGGCTACGAGAGACCCAGTACTTC | TRBJ2-5 | TRBV3-1 | many | TRBD1